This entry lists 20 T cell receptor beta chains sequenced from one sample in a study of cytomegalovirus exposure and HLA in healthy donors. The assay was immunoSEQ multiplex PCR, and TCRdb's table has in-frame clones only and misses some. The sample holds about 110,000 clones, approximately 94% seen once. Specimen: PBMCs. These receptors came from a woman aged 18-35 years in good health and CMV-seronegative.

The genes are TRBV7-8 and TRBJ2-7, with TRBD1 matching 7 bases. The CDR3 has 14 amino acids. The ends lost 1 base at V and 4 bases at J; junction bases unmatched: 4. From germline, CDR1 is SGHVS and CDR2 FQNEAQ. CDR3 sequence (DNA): TGTGCCAGCAGCTTAGGACAGGGTTGGTACGAGCAGTACTTC. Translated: CASSLGQGWYEQYF.

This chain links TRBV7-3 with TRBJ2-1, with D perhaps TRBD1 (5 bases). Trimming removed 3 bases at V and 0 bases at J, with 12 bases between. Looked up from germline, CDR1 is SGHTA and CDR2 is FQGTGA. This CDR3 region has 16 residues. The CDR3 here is CASSFDQGSSYNEQFF. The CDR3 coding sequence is TGTGCCAGCAGCTTCGATCAGGGTAGCTCCTACAATGAGCAGTTCTTC.

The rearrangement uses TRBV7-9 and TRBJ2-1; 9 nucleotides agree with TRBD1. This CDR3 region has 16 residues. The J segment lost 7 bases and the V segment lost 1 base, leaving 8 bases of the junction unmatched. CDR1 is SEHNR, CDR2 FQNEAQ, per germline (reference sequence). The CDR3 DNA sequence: TGTGCCAGCAGCTTAGGGAGGACAGGGGTTTTAAATGAGCAGTTCTTC. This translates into CASSLGRTGVLNEQFF.

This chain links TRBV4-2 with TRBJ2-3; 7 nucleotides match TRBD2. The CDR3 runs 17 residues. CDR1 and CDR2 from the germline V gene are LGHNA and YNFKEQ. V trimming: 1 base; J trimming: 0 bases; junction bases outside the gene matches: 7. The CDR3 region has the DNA TGTGCCAGCAGCCAAGGAGGGTCGGGGGGAAGCACAGATACGCAGTATTTT. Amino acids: CASSQGGSGGSTDTQYF.

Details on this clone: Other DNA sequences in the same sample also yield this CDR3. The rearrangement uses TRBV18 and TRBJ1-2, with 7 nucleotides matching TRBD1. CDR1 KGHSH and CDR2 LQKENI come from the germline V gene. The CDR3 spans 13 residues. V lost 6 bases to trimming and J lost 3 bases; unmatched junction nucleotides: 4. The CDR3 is CASSPDRDYGYTF. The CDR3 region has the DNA TGTGCCAGCTCTCCCGACAGGGACTATGGCTACACCTTC.

This chain's CDR3 is CASSQSMGGLTDTQYF. In DNA, the CDR3 is TGTGCCAGCAGCCAATCGATGGGGGGGCTGACAGATACGCAGTATTTT. V gene TRBV16 combines with J gene TRBJ2-3, with D tentatively TRBD2 (7 bases). Trimming left V 0 bases short and J 3 bases short, with 13 bases between. Germline lookup yields CDR1 KGHSY and CDR2 FQNENV. This CDR3 contains 16 residues.

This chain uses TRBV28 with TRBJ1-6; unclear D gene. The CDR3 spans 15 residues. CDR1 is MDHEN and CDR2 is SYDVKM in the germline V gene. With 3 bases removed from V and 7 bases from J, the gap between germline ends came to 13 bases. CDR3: CASSFPPVGNSPLHF. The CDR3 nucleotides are TGTGCCAGCAGTTTCCCCCCAGTCGGGAATTCACCCCTCCACTTT.

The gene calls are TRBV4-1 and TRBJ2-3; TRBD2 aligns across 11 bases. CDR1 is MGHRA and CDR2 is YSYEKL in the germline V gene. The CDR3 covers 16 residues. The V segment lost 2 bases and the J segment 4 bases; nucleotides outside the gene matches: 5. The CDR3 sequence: CASSQSPSGGPDTQYF. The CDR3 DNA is TGCGCCAGCAGCCAATCCCCTAGCGGGGGGCCAGATACGCAGTATTTT.

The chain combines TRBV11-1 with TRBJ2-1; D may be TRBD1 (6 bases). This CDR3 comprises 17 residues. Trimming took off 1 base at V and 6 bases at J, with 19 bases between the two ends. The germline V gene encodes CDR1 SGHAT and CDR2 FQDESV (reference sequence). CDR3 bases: TGTGCCAGCAGCTTAGGCCCAGGGGTTGGACTCGGCAATGAGCAGTTCTTC. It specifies CASSLGPGVGLGNEQFF.

This chain's CDR3 is CASSLSQGSNYEQYF. The CDR3, as DNA: TGTGCCAGCAGTTTATCGCAGGGATCGAACTACGAGCAGTACTTC. J is TRBJ2-7 and V is TRBV27, with D perhaps TRBD1 (5 bases). In germline, CDR1 is MNHEY, CDR2 SMNVEV (reference sequence). Trimming took 0 bases from V and 3 from J, leaving 12 bases between them. The CDR3 has 15 amino acids.

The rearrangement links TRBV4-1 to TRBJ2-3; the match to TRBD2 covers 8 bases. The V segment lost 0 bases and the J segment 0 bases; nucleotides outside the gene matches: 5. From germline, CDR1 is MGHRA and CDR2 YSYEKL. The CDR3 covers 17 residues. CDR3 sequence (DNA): TGCGCCAGCAGCCAAGATTCCGGCGGGGGGAGCACAGATACGCAGTATTTT. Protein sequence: CASSQDSGGGSTDTQYF.

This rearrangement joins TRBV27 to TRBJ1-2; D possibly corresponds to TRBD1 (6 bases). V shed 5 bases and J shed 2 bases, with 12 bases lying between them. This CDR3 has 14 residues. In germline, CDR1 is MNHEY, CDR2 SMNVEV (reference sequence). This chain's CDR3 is CASSTYRENYGYTF. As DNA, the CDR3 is TGTGCCAGCAGTACTTACAGGGAAAACTATGGCTACACCTTC.

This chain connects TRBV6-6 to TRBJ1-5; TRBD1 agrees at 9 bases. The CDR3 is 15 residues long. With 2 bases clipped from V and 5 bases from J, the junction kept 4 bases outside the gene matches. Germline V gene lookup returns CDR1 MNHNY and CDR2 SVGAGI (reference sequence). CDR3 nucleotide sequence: TGTGCCAGCAGTTACGGGACAGGGCACGATCAGCCCCAGCATTTT. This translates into CASSYGTGHDQPQHF.

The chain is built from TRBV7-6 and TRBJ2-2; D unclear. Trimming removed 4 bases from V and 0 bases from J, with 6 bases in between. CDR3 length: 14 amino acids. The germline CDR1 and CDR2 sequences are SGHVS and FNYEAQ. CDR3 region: CASSSLPNTGELFF. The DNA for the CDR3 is TGTGCCAGCAGCTCCCTCCCGAACACCGGGGAGCTGTTTTTT.

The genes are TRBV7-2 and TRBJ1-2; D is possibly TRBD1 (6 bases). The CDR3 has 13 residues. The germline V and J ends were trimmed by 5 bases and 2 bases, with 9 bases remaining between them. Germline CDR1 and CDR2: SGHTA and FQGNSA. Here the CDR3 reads CASSRQENYGYTF. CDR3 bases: TGTGCCAGCAGCCGACAGGAGAACTATGGCTACACCTTC.

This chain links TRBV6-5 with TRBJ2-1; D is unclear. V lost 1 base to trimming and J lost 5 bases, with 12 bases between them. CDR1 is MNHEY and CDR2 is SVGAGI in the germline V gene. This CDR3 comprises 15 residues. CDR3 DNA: TGTGCCAGCAGTTACTTTTCATCTACTAACAATGAGCAGTTCTTC. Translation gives CASSYFSSTNNEQFF.

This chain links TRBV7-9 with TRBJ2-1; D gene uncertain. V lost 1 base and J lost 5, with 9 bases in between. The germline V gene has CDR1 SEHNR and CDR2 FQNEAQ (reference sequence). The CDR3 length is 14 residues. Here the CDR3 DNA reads TGTGCCAGCAGCTTAGGGTTCCCTAACAATGAGCAGTTCTTC. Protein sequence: CASSLGFPNNEQFF.

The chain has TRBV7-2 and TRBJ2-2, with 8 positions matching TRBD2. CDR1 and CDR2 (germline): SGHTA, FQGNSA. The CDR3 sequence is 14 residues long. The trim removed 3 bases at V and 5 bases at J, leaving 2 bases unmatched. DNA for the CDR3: TGTGCCAGCAGCTTCCGACTAGCGACCGGGGAGCTGTTTTTT. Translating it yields CASSFRLATGELFF.

Here the CDR3 reads CASSFRLAGSSQFF. DNA for the CDR3: TGTGCCAGCAGTTTTCGTCTAGCGGGGTCGTCGCAGTTCTTC. The V and J genes are TRBV28 and TRBJ2-1; 9 nucleotides agree with TRBD2. Germline lookup yields CDR1 MDHEN and CDR2 SYDVKM. This CDR3 has 14 amino acids. V dropped 3 bases and J dropped 12; count of bases not matched to a gene: 9.

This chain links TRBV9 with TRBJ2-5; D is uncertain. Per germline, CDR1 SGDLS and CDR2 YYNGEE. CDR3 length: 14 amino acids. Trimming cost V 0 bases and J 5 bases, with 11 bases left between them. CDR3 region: CASSVDSIRETQYF. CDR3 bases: TGTGCCAGCAGCGTAGATTCGATTCGGGAGACCCAGTACTTC.